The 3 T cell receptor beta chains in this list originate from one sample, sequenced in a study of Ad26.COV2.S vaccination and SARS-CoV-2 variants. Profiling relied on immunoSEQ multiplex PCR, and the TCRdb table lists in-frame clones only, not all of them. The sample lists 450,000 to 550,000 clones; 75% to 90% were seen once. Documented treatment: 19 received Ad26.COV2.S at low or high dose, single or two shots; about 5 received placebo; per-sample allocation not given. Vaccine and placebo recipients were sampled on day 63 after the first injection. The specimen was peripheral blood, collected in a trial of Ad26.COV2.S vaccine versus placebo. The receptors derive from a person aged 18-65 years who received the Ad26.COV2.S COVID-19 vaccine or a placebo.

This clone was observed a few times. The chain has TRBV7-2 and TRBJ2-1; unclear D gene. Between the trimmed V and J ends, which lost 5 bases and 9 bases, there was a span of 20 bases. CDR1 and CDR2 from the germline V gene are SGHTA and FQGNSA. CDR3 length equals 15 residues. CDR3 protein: CASSRVELSHAEQFF. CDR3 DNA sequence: TGTGCCAGCAGCCGCGTCGAGCTTTCTCATGCTGAGCAGTTCTTC.

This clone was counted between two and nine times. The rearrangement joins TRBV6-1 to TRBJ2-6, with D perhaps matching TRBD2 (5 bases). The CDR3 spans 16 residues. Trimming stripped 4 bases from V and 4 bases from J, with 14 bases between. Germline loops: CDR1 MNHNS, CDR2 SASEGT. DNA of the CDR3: TGTGCCAGCAGTGGGAGGTTTCTTGGCGGGGCCAACGTCCTGACTTTC. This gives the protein CASSGRFLGGANVLTF.

The CDR3 nucleotides read TGTGCCAGCAGCCCGAATTCCCGGGCCCGAACCGGGGAGCTGTTTTTT. This encodes CASSPNSRARTGELFF. The rearrangement links TRBV7-9 to TRBJ2-2; D unclear. Trimming left V 5 bases short and J 5 bases short, with 18 bases between. This CDR3 has 16 residues. CDR1 SEHNR and CDR2 FQNEAQ come from the germline V gene (reference sequence).